The 10 T cell receptor beta chains below were found in one sample sequenced in a study of blood T cells in healthy people across ages. Together with a sample-barcoded 5' primer, a J-beta primer mix was included in a second PCR lasting roughly 6 to 12 cycles. MiXCR, applied by TCRdb to the 5' RACE reads, yields one record per CDR3 protein. The top ten hold 20% to 25% of the sample, which has over 950,000 distinct CDR3 sequences, about 53% seen once. The sequenced material came from blood. The source of these receptors is a woman aged 60-75 years in good health.

This sequence joins TRBV29-1 and TRBJ1-2; D is ambiguous. The V end lost 7 bases, the J end lost 6 bases, and 15 bases lay between the germline ends. This CDR3 has 12 residues. The germline gives CDR1 SQVTM, CDR2 ANQGSEA. In nucleotides, the CDR3 is TGCAGCGCAACTAAAAATGAAGATGGCTACACCTTC. Its protein product is CSATKNEDGYTF.

J is TRBJ2-4 and V is TRBV14; D perhaps matches TRBD1 (6 bases). The end of the DNA is better explained by TRBJ2-7, so the J call may be wrong. The CDR3 contains 13 residues. The V gene's germline CDR1 is SGHDN and CDR2 FVKESK. The CDR3 nucleotides are TGTGCCAGCAGATCGGACAGTACCTACGAGCAGTACTTC. This translates into CASRSDSTYEQYF.

This clonotype came up a few times. This rearrangement joins TRBV7-2 to TRBJ2-1, with 16 positions matching TRBD2. V lost 3 bases to trimming and J lost 15 bases; unmatched junction nucleotides: 5. This CDR3 spans 14 amino acids. Germline assignment: CDR1 SGHTA and CDR2 FQGNSA. The CDR3 DNA is TGTGCCAGCAGCTTGGGACTAGCGGGAGGGCCCCGGTTCTTC. This codes for CASSLGLAGGPRFF.

The chain joins TRBV9 to TRBJ2-1, with D tentatively TRBD2 (5 bases). Germline V gene data show CDR1 as SGDLS and CDR2 as YYNGEE. The V gene lost 1 base and the J gene lost 10 bases, with 15 bases spanning the gap. The CDR3 loop spans 14 amino acids. As DNA, the CDR3 is TGTGCCAGCAGCGTAAAGGACTTTAGCAGAGAGCAGTTCTTC. Protein: CASSVKDFSREQFF.

The rearrangement joins TRBV2 to TRBJ2-7, with D tentatively TRBD2 (6 bases). The CDR3 spans 15 residues. The germline CDR1 and CDR2 sequences are SNHLY and FYNNEI. Trimming removed 5 bases from V and 2 bases from J, with 16 bases in between. CDR3 amino acids: CASSLTRMRAYEQYF. CDR3 nucleotide sequence: TGTGCCAGCAGTCTGACTAGAATGAGGGCCTACGAGCAGTACTTC.

The rearrangement joins TRBV7-8 to TRBJ2-7; no reliable D call. From germline, CDR1 is SGHVS and CDR2 FQNEAQ. The CDR3 spans 14 residues. V was pared by 4 bases and J by 3 bases, with 13 bases between. The CDR3 nucleotides are TGTGCCAGCAGCTCCCCCGGATCCCACTACGAGCAGTACTTC. This sequence encodes CASSSPGSHYEQYF.

This clonotype was recorded once. The chain couples TRBV6-5 to TRBJ2-3; D gene ambiguous. Germline V lookup: CDR1 MNHEY, CDR2 SVGAGI. CDR3 length equals 13 residues. The V end was cut by 5 bases, the J end by 1 base, with 7 bases between. CDR3 DNA sequence: TGTGCCAGCAGTGCCGTACGCACAGATACGCAGTATTTT. Translating it yields CASSAVRTDTQYF.

This clonotype came up a few times. The chain recombines TRBV15 with TRBJ2-4, with a tentative D call TRBD1 (5 bases). This CDR3 region has 15 residues. Trimming shortened V by 5 bases and J by 1 base, and 12 bases separated the two germline ends. CDR1 is LNHNV and CDR2 is YYDKDF in the germline V gene (reference sequence). The CDR3 region is CATSGIQAAKNIQYF. The CDR3, as DNA: TGTGCCACCAGCGGGATACAGGCTGCCAAAAACATTCAGTACTTC. The complete variable domain, with remaining parts taken from reference TRBV15 and TRBJ2-4, reads DAMVIQNPRYQVTQFGKPVTLSCSQTLNHNVMYWYQQKSSQAPKLLFHYYDKDFNNEADTPDNFQSRRPNTSFCFLDIRSPGLGDTAMYLCATSGIQAAKNIQYFGAGTRLSVL.

A single count supports this clonotype. The chain couples TRBV6-5 to TRBJ2-1; D is undetermined. The CDR3 spans 15 residues. Trimming left V 2 bases short and J 5 bases short, with 13 bases between. The germline CDR1 and CDR2 sequences are MNHEY and SVGAGI. The DNA of the CDR3 is TGTGCCAGCAGTTACGGGCGAACCGCAAACAATGAGCAGTTCTTC. Its translation: CASSYGRTANNEQFF.

The chain carries TRBV20-1 and TRBJ2-1; no reliable D call. The germline V and J ends were trimmed by 5 bases and 1 base, with 18 bases remaining between them. Germline V CDR1 and CDR2: DFQATT, SNEGSKA (reference sequence). The CDR3 runs to 16 residues. The CDR3 region is CSAPQTRVESYNEQFF. As DNA, the CDR3 is TGCAGTGCTCCCCAGACACGCGTGGAATCCTACAATGAGCAGTTCTTC.